This T cell receptor beta chain emerged from a study of blood T cell repertoires in COVID-19. About the study: Nucleic acid was either cDNA or gDNA, and it came from T cells, B-cell-depleted T cells, or PBMCs.

Only in-frame clones appear in the TCRdb table, and some are missing; sequencing was by immunoSEQ multiplex PCR. This sample carries roughly 190,000 clones, less than 90% of them seen once, and the ten largest clones take under 4%. CDR1 and CDR2 from the germline V gene are MNHEY and SVGAGI. V was cut by 5 bases and J by 9 bases, with 13 bases left in between. This CDR3 comprises 12 residues. The TCR was taken from a young woman who had been exposed to COVID-19. The rearrangement links TRBV6-5 to TRBJ1-2; the D is unclear. The sequenced sample consisted of PBMCs or T cells enriched from blood (not recorded which). CDR3: CASSPLGGSYTF. Written as DNA, the CDR3 is TGTGCCAGCAGTCCCTTAGGAGGGAGCTACACCTTC.